This T cell receptor (beta chain) was recorded in a study of cytomegalovirus exposure and HLA in healthy donors. Broader study findings: Researchers reported that a few CMV-associated chains were confirmed in vitro as CMV antigen-specific. Listed as cytomegalovirus-associated were 150 to 200 TCR beta chains.

Note on this clone: Its antigen is as yet unknown.

The donors were part of the validation cohort, which consisted of under 150 subjects and was separate from the first cohort of about 650 subjects. The data were produced by immunoSEQ multiplex PCR, yet TCRdb's version contains in-frame clones alone and is incomplete. The sample contains roughly 250,000 clones, 75% to 90% of which appear only once. Germline V gene sequence: CDR1 MGHDK, CDR2 SYGVNS. This CDR3 contains 13 residues. V gave up 2 bases and J gave up 8 bases; unmatched junction bases: 3. The sequencing input was PBMCs. This receptor was taken from a woman younger than 45 in good health and CMV-seropositive. The V gene is TRBV25-1, the J gene TRBJ1-1; TRBD1 matches at 9 bases. CDR3 nucleotide sequence: TGTGCCAGCAGTGAACGGGGACAGGGAGAAGCTTTCTTT. It encodes CASSERGQGEAFF.